This TCR beta chain is from a study of T cell clonality in common variable immunodeficiency. Points from the study as a whole: In common variable immunodeficiency, TCR beta chains reportedly carried fewer deletions and N-nucleotide insertions. CVID patient heterogeneity limited repertoire-clinical complication correlations.

This clone was seen at least ten times. Its antigen is as yet unknown. The read gets to within 3 residues of the CDR3 end, and the germline J gene fills in the rest. Most patients and controls had Caucasian heritage. The germline V gene has CDR1 SGHAT and CDR2 FQNNGV. CDR3 size: 14 residues. V gave up 3 bases and J gave up 6 bases, with 14 bases separating them. CVID and control samples used equivalent genomic DNA input. The repertoire was sequenced with immunoSEQ multiplex PCR; TCRdb's copy has only in-frame clones and lacks some. Recorded here are 35,000 to 50,000 clones, none singletons. The source of this sequence is a person between 18 and 70 years old in good health. The rearrangement links TRBV11-2 to TRBJ1-1; possible D gene TRBD1, 6 bases. Sequencing was carried out using peripheral blood mononuclear cells. The sequenced CDR3 bases are TGTGCCAGCAGCTTGGGGGGGGGACAATCTGAA. This sequence encodes CASSLGGGQSE. The full CDR3 protein reads CASSLGGGQSEAFF.